This T cell receptor beta chain stems from a study of shared clonotypes between healthy human individuals. Assay: immunoSEQ multiplex PCR; the TCRdb copy retains only in-frame clones and omits some. The data show roughly 2.6 million clones, with around nine tenths seen just once and over 0.12% held by the top ten. The CDR3 has 16 amino acids. V was pared by 5 bases and J by 2 bases, with 6 bases of the junction left unmatched. Germline CDR1 is LNHDA and CDR2 is SQIVND (reference sequence). The sample comprised naive CD4+ T cells sorted from blood. Subset here: CD45RA+ positively selected. This sequence joins TRBV19 and TRBJ2-7; 13 bases are a match to TRBD2. The clonotype comes from a man younger than 30 in good health. The CDR3 coding sequence is TGTGCCAGTAGTTCGGGACTAGCGGGGTTTGCCTACGAGCAGTACTTC. Translation gives CASSSGLAGFAYEQYF. The entire variable domain, with the rest obtained from reference TRBV19 and TRBJ2-7, is as follows: DGGITQSPKYLFRKEGQNVTLSCEQNLNHDAMYWYRQDPGQGLRLIYYSQIVNDFQKGDIAEGYSVSREKKESFPLTVTSAQKNPTAFYLCASSSGLAGFAYEQYFGPGTRLTVT.